The clone carrying this T cell receptor beta chain was seen ten or more times. Antigen unknown. The CDR3 totals 17 residues. Germline CDR1 reads SQVTM; CDR2 reads ANQGSEA. The ends lost 2 bases at V and 3 bases at J; junction bases unmatched: 14. This sample is part of a study of T-cell reconstitution after alpha-beta-depleted transplantation in children. Preparation of the TCRbeta library involved a method that used unique molecular identifiers. TCRdb reprocessed the PCR reads with MiXCR, giving one entry per CDR3 protein. The sample lists about 510,000 distinct CDR3 sequences; approximately 10% were seen once. Findings and caveats of the study: Several hundred expanded graft clones reportedly were the source of alpha-beta T cells about two months after transplant.

The sequence was collected from a female patient between 2 and 10 years old who had a stem cell transplant for aplastic anemia, so the T cells may come from the graft donor. The gene calls are TRBV29-1 and TRBJ2-5, with TRBD2 identical over 8 bases. The sequenced sample was PBMCs, mostly from graft donor cells, obtained 180 days after TCRalphabeta/CD19-depleted stem cell transplant. This CDR3 is CSVEKAGAMPIEETQYF. CDR3 DNA sequence: TGCAGCGTTGAAAAAGCGGGAGCGATGCCCATCGAAGAGACCCAGTACTTC.